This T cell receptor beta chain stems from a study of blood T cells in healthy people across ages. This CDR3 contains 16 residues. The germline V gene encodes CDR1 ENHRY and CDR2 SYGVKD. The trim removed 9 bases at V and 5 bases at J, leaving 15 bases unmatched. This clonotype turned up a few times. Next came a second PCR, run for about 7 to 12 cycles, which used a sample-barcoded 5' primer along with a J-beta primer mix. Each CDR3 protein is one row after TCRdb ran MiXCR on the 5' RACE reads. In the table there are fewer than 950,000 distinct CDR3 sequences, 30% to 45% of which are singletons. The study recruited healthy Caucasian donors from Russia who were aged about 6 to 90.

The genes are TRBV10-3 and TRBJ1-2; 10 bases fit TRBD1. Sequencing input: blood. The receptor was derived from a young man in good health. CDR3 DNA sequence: TGTGCCATATCCCCACGGGCCCGACAGGGGGCATATGGCTACACCTTC. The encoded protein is CAISPRARQGAYGYTF.